This T cell receptor (beta chain) was obtained from a study of blood T cell repertoires in COVID-19. Study-level background: From T cells, B-cell-depleted T cells, or PBMCs came the material, which was cDNA or gDNA.

Original handling: Amplification of reference gene primers was used by the study to estimate nucleated cell counts. Produced via immunoSEQ multiplex PCR; TCRdb's table is partial and in-frame only. V, J and clone size reflect that table, while D and trimming were determined from the DNA. The sample has about 140,000 clones; 88% are singletons. Sequenced material: peripheral blood. The TCR sequence derives from a woman aged 50 to 65 with acute or convalescent COVID-19.

CDR3 in DNA: TGCGCCAGCAGCTTGGAGGGGGAATCTTTCTTT. Translating it yields CASSLEGESFF. This rearrangement joins TRBV5-1 to TRBJ1-1, with D perhaps TRBD1 (6 bases). CDR1 and CDR2 (germline): SGHRS, YFSETQ. Trimming removed 0 bases at V and 12 bases at J, with 9 bases between. The CDR3 is 11 amino acids. The full variable domain, rest sourced from reference TRBV5-1 and TRBJ1-1, is KAGVTQTPRYLIKTRGQQVTLSCSPISGHRSVSWYQQTPGQGLQFLFEYFSETQRNKGNFPGRFSGRQFSNSRSEMNVSTLELGDSALYLCASSLEGESFFGQGTRLTVV.